This T cell receptor beta chain originates from a study of OX40 agonist ivuxolimab in advanced cancers. V shed 0 bases, J shed 6 bases, and the junction held 9 bases outside the gene matches. Germline V gene sequence: CDR1 SGHRS, CDR2 YFSETQ. CDR3 length: 16 amino acids. Generated by immunoSEQ multiplex PCR, the TCRdb table keeps only in-frame clones and is missing some. Of about 100,000 clones listed, roughly nine tenths are singletons. This receptor was obtained from an adult with an advanced solid tumor such as melanoma, head and neck, liver or kidney cancer. The chain couples TRBV5-1 to TRBJ2-4, with TRBD2 identical over 7 bases. The sample here was CD4+ or CD8+ T cells sorted from blood, taken in a trial of the OX40 agonist ivuxolimab. As DNA, the CDR3 is TGCGCCAGCAGCTTGGTGGCGGGAGACGGTGGAAACATTCAGTACTTC. It translates to CASSLVAGDGGNIQYF.